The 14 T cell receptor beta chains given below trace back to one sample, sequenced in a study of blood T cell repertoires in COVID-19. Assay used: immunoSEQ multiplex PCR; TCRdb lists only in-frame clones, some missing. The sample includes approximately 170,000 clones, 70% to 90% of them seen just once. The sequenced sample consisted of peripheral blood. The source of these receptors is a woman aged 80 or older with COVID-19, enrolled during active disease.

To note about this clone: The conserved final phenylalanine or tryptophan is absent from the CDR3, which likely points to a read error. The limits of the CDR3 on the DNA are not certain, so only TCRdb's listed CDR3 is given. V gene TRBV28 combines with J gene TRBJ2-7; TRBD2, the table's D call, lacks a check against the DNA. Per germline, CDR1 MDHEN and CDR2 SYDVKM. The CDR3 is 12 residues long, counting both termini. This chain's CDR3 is CASSSPGLAPQL.

The CDR3 DNA sequence: TGTGCCAGCTCACCCCCCGAGGGGACAGGGTGGCAGGCAGATACGCAGTATTTT. This codes for CASSPPEGTGWQADTQYF. The rearrangement joins TRBV18 to TRBJ2-3, with 9 positions matching TRBD1. Trimming removed 3 bases from V and 4 bases from J; junction bases left unmatched: 14. CDR3 length equals 18 residues. Germline values: CDR1 KGHSH, CDR2 LQKENI.

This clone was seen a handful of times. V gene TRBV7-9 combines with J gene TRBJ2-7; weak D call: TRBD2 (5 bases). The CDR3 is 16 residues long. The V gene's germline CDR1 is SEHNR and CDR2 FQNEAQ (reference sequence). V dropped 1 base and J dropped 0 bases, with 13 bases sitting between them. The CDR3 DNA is TGTGCCAGCAGCTTAGAATTCCAGCGGCCCTCCTACGAGCAGTACTTC. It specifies CASSLEFQRPSYEQYF.

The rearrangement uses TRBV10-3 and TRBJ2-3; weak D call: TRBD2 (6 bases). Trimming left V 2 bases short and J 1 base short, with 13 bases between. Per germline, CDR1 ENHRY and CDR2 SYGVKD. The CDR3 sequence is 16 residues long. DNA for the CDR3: TGTGCCATCAGTGAGGAGAACGGGGGAGGCACAGATACGCAGTATTTT. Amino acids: CAISEENGGGTDTQYF.

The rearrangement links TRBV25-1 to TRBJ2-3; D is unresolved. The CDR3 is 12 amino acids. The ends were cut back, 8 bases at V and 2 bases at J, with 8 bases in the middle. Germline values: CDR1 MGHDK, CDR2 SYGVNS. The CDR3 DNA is TGTGCCAGCCAGGATGACACAGATACGCAGTATTTT. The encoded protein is CASQDDTDTQYF. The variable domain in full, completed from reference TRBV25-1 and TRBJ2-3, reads EADIYQTPRYLVIGTGKKITLECSQTMGHDKMYWYQQDPGMELHLIHYSYGVNSTEKGDLSSESTVSRIRTEHFPLTLESARPSHTSQYLCASQDDTDTQYFGPGTRLTVL.

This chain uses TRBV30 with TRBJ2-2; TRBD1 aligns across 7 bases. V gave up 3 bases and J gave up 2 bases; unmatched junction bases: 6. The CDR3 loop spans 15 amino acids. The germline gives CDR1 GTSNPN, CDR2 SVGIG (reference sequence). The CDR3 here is CAWSRTGANTGELFF. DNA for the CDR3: TGTGCCTGGAGCAGGACAGGCGCCAACACCGGGGAGCTGTTTTTT.

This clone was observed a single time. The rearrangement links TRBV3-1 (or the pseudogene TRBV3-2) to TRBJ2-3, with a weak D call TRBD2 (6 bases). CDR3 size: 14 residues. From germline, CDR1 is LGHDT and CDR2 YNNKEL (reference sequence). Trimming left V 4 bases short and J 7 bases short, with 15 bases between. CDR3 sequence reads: CASSLSSAGNTQYF. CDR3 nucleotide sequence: TGTGCCAGCAGCCTGTCTAGCGCAGGAAATACGCAGTATTTT.

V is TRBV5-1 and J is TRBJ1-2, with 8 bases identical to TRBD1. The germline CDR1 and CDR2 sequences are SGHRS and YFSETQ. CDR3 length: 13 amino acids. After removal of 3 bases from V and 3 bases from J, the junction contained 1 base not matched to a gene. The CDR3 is CASSSQGDYGYTF. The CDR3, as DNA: TGCGCCAGCAGCTCACAGGGGGACTATGGCTACACCTTC.

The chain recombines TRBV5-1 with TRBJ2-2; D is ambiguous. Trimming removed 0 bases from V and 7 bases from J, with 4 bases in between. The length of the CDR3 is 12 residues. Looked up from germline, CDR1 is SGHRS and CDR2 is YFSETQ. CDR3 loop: CASSLAGGELFF. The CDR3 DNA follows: TGCGCCAGCAGCTTGGCGGGCGGGGAGCTGTTTTTT.

The CDR3 spells CASSPPGLRELDTQYF. In nucleotides, the CDR3 is TGTGCCAGCTCACCACCGGGTTTGCGGGAGTTAGATACGCAGTATTTT. The chain has TRBV18 and TRBJ2-3; 7 positions agree with TRBD2. The CDR3 length is 16 residues. The ends lost 0 bases at V and 5 bases at J; junction bases unmatched: 8. CDR1 is KGHSH, CDR2 LQKENI, per germline.

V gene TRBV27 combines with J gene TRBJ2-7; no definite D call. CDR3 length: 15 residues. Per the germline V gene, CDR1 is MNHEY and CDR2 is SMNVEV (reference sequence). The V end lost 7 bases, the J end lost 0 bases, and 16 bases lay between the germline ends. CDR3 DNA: TGTGCCAGCAACCCCGGCCTAGGTGTCTCCTACGAGCAGTACTTC. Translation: CASNPGLGVSYEQYF.

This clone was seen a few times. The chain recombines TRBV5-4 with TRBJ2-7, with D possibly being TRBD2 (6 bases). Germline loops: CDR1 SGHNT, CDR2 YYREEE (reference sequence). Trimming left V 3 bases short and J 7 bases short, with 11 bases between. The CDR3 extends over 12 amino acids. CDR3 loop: CASSSRGKEQYF. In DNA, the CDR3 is TGTGCCAGCAGCTCGCGGGGTAAAGAGCAGTACTTC. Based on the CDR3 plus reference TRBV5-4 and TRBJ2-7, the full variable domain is ETGVTQSPTHLIKTRGQQVTLRCSSQSGHNTVSWYQQALGQGPQFIFQYYREEENGRGNFPPRFSGLQFPNYSSELNVNALELDDSALYLCASSSRGKEQYFGPGTRLTVT.

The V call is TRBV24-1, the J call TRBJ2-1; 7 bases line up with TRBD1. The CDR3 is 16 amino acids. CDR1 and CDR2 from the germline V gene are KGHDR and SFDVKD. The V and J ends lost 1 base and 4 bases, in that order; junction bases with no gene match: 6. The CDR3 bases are TGTGCCACCAGTGATTTTACGACAGGGCGGTACAATGAGCAGTTCTTC. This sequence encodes CATSDFTTGRYNEQFF.

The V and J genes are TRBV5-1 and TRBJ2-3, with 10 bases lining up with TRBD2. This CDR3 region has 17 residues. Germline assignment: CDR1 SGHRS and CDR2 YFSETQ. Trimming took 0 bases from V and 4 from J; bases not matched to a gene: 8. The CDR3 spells CASSLGVSGRTADTQYF. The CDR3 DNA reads TGCGCCAGCAGCTTGGGAGTTAGCGGGAGGACCGCAGATACGCAGTATTTT.